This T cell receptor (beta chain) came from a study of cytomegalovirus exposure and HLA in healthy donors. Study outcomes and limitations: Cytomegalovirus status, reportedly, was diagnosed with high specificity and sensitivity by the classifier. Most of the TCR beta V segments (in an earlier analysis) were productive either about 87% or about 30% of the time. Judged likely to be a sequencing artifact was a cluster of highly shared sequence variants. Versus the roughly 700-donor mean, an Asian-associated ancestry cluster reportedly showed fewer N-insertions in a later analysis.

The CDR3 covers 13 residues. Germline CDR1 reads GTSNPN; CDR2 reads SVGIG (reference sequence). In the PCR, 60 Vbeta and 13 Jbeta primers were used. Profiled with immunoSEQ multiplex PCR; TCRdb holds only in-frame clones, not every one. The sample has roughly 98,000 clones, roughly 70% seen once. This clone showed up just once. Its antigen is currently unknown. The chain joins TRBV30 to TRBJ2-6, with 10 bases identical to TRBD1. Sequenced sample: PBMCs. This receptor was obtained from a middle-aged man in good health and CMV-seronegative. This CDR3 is CGTGGSGANVLTF. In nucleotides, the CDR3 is TGTGGGACAGGGGGCTCTGGGGCCAACGTCCTGACTTTC.